The present entry profiles one T cell receptor beta chain with its context. What it binds is not known. Trimming took 1 base from V and 7 from J, leaving 14 bases between them. The CDR3 extends over 16 amino acids. The V gene's germline CDR1 is SGHVS and CDR2 FNYEAQ. Assay used: immunoSEQ multiplex PCR; TCRdb lists only in-frame clones, some missing. The profile covers some 150,000 clones, with 80% to 95% appearing a single time and 2.8% taken by the ten largest. The entry originates in a study of T cell responses to AZD1222 COVID-19 vaccine. Study-wide points: The donors showed a predominance of white British ancestry and of females, with possible underestimation of clonal diversity. None of the repertoires were sampled until the peak T cell response had passed. Spike-specific TCR breadth and depth went up after people got two AZD1222 doses.

Sequenced here: peripheral blood, sampled on day 0 of MenACWY control vaccination. The TCR was taken from an adult in good health. V is TRBV7-6 and J is TRBJ1-6; possible D gene TRBD1, 5 bases. The CDR3 DNA is TGTGCCAGCAGCTTAGGATCCAGGGAGGTAAATTCACCCCTCCACTTT. It encodes CASSLGSREVNSPLHF.